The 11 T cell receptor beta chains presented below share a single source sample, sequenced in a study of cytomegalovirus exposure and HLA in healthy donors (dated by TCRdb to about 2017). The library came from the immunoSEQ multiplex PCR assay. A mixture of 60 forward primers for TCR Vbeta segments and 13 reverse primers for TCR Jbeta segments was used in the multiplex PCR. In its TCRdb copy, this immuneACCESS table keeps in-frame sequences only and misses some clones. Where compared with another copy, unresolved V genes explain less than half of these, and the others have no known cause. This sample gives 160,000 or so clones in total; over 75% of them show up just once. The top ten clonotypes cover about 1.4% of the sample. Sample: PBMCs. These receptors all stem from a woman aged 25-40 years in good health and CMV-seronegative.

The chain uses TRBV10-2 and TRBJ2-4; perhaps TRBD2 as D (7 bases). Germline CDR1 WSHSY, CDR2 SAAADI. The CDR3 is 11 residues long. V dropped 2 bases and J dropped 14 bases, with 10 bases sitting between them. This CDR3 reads CASSEGGAEYF. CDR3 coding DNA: TGCGCCAGCAGTGAGGGGGGGGCGGAGTACTTC.

CDR3: CASSIEAGGAFPQETQYF. The CDR3 nucleotides are TGTGCCAGTAGTATAGAGGCAGGGGGCGCGTTCCCACAAGAGACCCAGTACTTC. The chain is built from TRBV19 and TRBJ2-5; 8 bases fit TRBD1. J was trimmed by 2 bases and V by 0 bases; bases with no gene match: 11. The CDR3 spans 18 residues. Germline V gives CDR1 LNHDA, CDR2 SQIVND (reference sequence).

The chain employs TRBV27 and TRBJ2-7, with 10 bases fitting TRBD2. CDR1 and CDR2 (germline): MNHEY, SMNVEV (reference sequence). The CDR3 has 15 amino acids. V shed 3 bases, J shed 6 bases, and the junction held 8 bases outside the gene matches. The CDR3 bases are TGTGCCAGCAGTTTTGGCCTAGCGGGGGTCGGCGAGCAGTACTTC. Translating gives CASSFGLAGVGEQYF.

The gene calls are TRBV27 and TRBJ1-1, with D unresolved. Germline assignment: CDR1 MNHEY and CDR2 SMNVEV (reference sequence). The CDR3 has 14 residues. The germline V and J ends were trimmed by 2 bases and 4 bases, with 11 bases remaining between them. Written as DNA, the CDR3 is TGTGCCAGCAGTTTAGCTAGCATGGGCACTGAAGCTTTCTTT. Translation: CASSLASMGTEAFF.

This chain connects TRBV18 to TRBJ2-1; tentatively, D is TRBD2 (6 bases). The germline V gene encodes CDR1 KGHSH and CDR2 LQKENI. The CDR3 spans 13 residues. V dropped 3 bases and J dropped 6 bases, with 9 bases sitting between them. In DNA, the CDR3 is TGTGCCAGCTCACCGAGACTAGTCAATGAGCAGTTCTTC. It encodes CASSPRLVNEQFF.

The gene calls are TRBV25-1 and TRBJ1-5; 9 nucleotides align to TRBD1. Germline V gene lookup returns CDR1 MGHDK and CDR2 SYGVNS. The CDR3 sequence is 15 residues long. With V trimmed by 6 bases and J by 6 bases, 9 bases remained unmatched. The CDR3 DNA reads TGTGCCAGCAGCGTTAGGGACAGGGTGTGTCAGCCCCAGCATTTT. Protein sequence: CASSVRDRVCQPQHF.

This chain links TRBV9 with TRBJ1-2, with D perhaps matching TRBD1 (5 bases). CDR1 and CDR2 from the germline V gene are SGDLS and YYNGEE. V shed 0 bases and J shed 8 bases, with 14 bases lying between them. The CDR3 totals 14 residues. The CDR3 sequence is CASSVVGGAGGYTF. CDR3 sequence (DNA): TGTGCCAGCAGCGTAGTCGGTGGGGCGGGGGGCTACACCTTC. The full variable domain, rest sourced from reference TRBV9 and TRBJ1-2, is DSGVTQTPKHLITATGQRVTLRCSPRSGDLSVYWYQQSLDQGLQFLIQYYNGEERAKGNILERFSAQQFPDLHSELNLSSLELGDSALYFCASSVVGGAGGYTFGSGTRLTVV.

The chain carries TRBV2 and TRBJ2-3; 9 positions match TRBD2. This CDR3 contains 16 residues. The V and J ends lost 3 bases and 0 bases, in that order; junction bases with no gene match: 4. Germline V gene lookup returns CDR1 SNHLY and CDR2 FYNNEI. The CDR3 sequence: CASSEAGGMSTDTQYF. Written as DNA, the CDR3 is TGTGCCAGCAGTGAGGCGGGGGGGATGAGCACAGATACGCAGTATTTT.

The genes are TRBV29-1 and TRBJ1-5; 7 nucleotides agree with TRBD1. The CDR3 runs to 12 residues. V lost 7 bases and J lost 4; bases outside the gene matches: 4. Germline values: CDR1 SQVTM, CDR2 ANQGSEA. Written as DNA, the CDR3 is TGCAGCGCCGGGACAGTGAATCAGCCCCAGCATTTT. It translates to CSAGTVNQPQHF.

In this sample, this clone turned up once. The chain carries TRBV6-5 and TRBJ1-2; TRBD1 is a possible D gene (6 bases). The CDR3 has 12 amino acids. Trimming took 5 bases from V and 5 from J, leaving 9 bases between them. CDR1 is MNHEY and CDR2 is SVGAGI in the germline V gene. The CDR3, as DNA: TGTGCCAGCAGTCGGCAGGGGTATGGCTACACCTTC. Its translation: CASSRQGYGYTF.

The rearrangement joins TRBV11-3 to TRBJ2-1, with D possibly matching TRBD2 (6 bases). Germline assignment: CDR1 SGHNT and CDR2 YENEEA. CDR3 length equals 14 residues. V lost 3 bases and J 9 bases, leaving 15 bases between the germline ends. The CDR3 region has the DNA TGTGCCAGCAGCTTGGGCGGGGCCGGTTTTGAGCAGTTCTTC. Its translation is CASSLGGAGFEQFF.